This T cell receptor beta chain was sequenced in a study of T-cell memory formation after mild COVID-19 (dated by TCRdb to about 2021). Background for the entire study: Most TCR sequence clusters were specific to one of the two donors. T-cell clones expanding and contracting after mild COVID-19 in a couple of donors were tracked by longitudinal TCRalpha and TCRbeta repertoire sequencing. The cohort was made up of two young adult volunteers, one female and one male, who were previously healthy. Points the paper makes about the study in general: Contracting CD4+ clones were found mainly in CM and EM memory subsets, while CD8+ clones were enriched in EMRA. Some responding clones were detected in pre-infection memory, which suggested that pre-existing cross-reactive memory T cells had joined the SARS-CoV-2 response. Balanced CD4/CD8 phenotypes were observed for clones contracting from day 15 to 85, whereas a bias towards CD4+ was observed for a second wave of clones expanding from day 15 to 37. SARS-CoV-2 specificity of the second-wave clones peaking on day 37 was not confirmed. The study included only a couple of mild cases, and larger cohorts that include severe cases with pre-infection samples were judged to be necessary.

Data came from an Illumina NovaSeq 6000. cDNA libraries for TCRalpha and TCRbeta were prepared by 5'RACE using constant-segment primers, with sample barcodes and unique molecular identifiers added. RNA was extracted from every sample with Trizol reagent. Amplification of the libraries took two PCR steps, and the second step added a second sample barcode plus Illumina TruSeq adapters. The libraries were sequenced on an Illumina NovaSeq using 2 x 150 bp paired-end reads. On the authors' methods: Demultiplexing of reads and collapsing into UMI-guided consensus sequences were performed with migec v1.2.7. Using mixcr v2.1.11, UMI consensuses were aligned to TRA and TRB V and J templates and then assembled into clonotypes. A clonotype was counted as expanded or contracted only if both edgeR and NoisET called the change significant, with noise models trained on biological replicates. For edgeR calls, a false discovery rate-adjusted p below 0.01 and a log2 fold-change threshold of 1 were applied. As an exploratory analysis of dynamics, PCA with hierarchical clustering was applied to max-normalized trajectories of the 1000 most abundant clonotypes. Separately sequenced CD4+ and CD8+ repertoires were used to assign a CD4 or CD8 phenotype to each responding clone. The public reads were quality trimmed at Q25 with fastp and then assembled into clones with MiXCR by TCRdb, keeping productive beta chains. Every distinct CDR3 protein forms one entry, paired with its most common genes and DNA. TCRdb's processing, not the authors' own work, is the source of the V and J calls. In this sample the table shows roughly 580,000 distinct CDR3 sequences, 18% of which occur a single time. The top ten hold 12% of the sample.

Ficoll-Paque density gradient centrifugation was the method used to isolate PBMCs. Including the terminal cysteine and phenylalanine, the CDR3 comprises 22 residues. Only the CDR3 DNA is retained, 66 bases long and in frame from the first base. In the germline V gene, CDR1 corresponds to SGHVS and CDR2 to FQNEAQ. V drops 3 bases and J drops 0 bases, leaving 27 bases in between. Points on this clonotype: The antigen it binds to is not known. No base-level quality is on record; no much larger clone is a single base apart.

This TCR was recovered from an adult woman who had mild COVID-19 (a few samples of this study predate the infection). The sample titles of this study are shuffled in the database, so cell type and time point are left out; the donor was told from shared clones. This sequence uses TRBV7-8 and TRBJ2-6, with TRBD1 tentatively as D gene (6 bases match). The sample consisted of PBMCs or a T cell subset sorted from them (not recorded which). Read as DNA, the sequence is TGTGCCAGCAGCTTGACCCCCCGCGGAACAGGGTTCATCCTCTCTGGGGCCAACGTCCTGACTTTC. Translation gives CASSLTPRGTGFILSGANVLTF.